The 7 T cell receptor beta chains reported below all come from one sample, sequenced in a study of cytomegalovirus exposure and HLA in healthy donors. Amplification used 60 Vbeta primers and 13 Jbeta primers. Clones were read by immunoSEQ multiplex PCR, and TCRdb kept only the in-frame ones, dropping some. Of 180,000 or so clones detected, approximately 83% appear once; the ten largest clones hold 0.08% to 0.1%. The sample was PBMCs. These receptors originate from a boy younger than 10 in good health and CMV-seronegative.

The J gene is TRBJ2-5, the V gene TRBV2; TRBD2 is a possible D gene (6 bases). The V gene lost 10 bases and the J gene lost 5 bases, with 26 bases spanning the gap. The CDR3 has 16 residues. Germline loops: CDR1 SNHLY, CDR2 FYNNEI. CDR3 protein: CAIKPQAGTQTETQYF. CDR3 in DNA: TGTGCCATCAAACCTCAGGCGGGGACCCAGACGGAGACCCAGTACTTC.

This chain uses TRBV18 with TRBJ2-5; D is ambiguous. The CDR3 is made up of 14 amino acids. Between the trimmed V and J ends, which lost 2 bases and 1 base, there was a span of 8 bases. Germline V gives CDR1 KGHSH, CDR2 LQKENI. The CDR3 nucleotides read TGTGCCAGCTCACCAGCCCTAACCCAAGAGACCCAGTACTTC. Its translation is CASSPALTQETQYF.

This sequence joins TRBV6-6 and TRBJ2-7; possibly TRBD1 for D (5 bases). The CDR3 spans 12 residues. Trimming took 11 bases from V and 9 from J, leaving 20 bases between them. Germline CDR1 reads MNHNY; CDR2 reads SVGAGI (reference sequence). The CDR3 nucleotides read TGTGCCGTCCGTCTATCTGTGGGGCCGCAGTACTTC. Protein sequence: CAVRLSVGPQYF.

The chain joins TRBV10-3 to TRBJ1-5, with TRBD1 matching 8 bases. There are 15 residues in the CDR3. Trimming at V came to 2 bases and at J to 4 bases, leaving 4 bases not matched to a gene. The germline gives CDR1 ENHRY, CDR2 SYGVKD. CDR3 sequence (DNA): TGTGCCATCAGTGAGGGACGACAGGGGAATCAGCCCCAGCATTTT. Translation gives CAISEGRQGNQPQHF.

The chain couples TRBV5-1 to TRBJ1-2; perhaps TRBD1 as D (6 bases). The CDR3 is 13 amino acids. Germline V gene lookup returns CDR1 SGHRS and CDR2 YFSETQ. Trimming took 4 bases from V and 6 from J, leaving 13 bases between them. Here the CDR3 reads CASSVTGSHGYTF. The DNA for the CDR3 is TGCGCCAGCAGCGTAACAGGGAGCCATGGCTACACCTTC.

This clone has just one count. This chain connects TRBV5-3 to TRBJ2-7, with a weak D call TRBD2 (6 bases). TRBV5-3 belongs to the ORF category, with a function that is uncertain. The CDR3 is 14 residues long. Deletions cut 5 bases from V and 5 bases from J, with 17 bases between. CDR3 region: CARRRPGGVDEQYF. Written as DNA, the CDR3 is TGTGCCAGAAGAAGGCCGGGCGGGGTAGACGAGCAGTACTTC.

The J gene is TRBJ2-7, the V gene TRBV7-2; TRBD1 matches at 7 bases. The CDR3 length is 16 residues. Germline V CDR1 and CDR2: SGHTA, FQGNSA. Trimming cost V 2 bases and J 0 bases; bases outside gene matches: 7. CDR3 sequence: CASSLYGTDHSYEQYF. CDR3 nucleotides: TGTGCCAGCAGCTTATATGGGACAGATCACTCCTACGAGCAGTACTTC.